This T cell receptor beta chain was sequenced in a study of blood T cell repertoires in COVID-19. Method: immunoSEQ multiplex PCR; TCRdb's copy keeps in-frame clones and lacks some. The sample lists around 400,000 clones, around 87% occurring once. The TCR originated in a woman aged 25 to 45 with COVID-19, enrolled during active disease. The sequencing sample was made of peripheral blood.

CDR3 nucleotides: TGCAGCGTTGAGCTGGACAGGAGGGCAGGAGATACGCAGTATTTT. Its translation is CSVELDRRAGDTQYF. The chain employs TRBV29-1 and TRBJ2-3; the D gene is possibly TRBD1 (7 bases). The length of the CDR3 is 15 residues. The V end was cut by 3 bases, the J end by 5 bases, with 18 bases between. CDR1 is SQVTM and CDR2 is ANQGSEA in the germline V gene.